These 18 T cell receptor beta chains were all obtained from the same sample, sequenced in a study of CD8 T cells in Susac syndrome. Random hexamers were used to reverse transcribe an amount of roughly 0.5 to 1 ug RNA. TCRdb ran MiXCR on the immunoSEQ multiplex PCR reads and lists one entry per CDR3 protein. The sample yields more than 150,000 distinct CDR3 sequences, around 95% seen once. Sequenced material: CD4+ T cells from PBMCs. The receptors derive from a human donor with Susac syndrome.

The gene calls are TRBV9 and TRBJ2-5, with 10 bases identical to TRBD2. This CDR3 spans 15 amino acids. The V gene's germline CDR1 is SGDLS and CDR2 YYNGEE. V was pared by 0 bases and J by 3 bases, with 2 bases of the junction left unmatched. The CDR3: CASSVGGTSEETQYF. DNA for the CDR3: TGTGCCAGCAGCGTAGGCGGGACTAGCGAAGAGACCCAGTACTTC.

The chain joins TRBV9 to TRBJ1-1; no reliable D call. The ends were cut back, 3 bases at V and 4 bases at J, with 16 bases in the middle. Per the germline V gene, CDR1 is SGDLS and CDR2 is YYNGEE. CDR3 length: 15 residues. CDR3 DNA sequence: TGTGCCAGCAGCGAACAACCTCTTTCTGGCACTGAAGCTTTCTTT. Its translation is CASSEQPLSGTEAFF. The variable domain in full, completed from reference TRBV9 and TRBJ1-1, reads DSGVTQTPKHLITATGQRVTLRCSPRSGDLSVYWYQQSLDQGLQFLIQYYNGEERAKGNILERFSAQQFPDLHSELNLSSLELGDSALYFCASSEQPLSGTEAFFGQGTRLTVV.

The chain uses TRBV20-1 and TRBJ1-5; D is ambiguous. V lost 0 bases, J lost 7 bases, and 13 bases lay in between. CDR1 is DFQATT, CDR2 SNEGSKA, per germline (reference sequence). This CDR3 is 14 amino acids long. CDR3 nucleotides: TGCAGTGCTAGAGATGACCTAGGTGGCCAGCCCCAGCATTTT. Protein product: CSARDDLGGQPQHF.

The chain recombines TRBV20-1 with TRBJ2-1; weak D call: TRBD1 (6 bases). This CDR3 contains 14 residues. CDR1 and CDR2 (germline): DFQATT, SNEGSKA (reference sequence). Trimming stripped 5 bases from V and 4 bases from J, with 15 bases between. CDR3 loop: CSALPTTGYNEQFF. CDR3 coding DNA: TGCAGTGCTCTACCAACGACAGGATACAATGAGCAGTTCTTC.

The V and J genes are TRBV5-1 and TRBJ2-1; D tentatively fits TRBD1 or TRBD2 (5 bases each). The germline CDR1 and CDR2 sequences are SGHRS and YFSETQ. CDR3 size: 17 residues. Trimming removed 2 bases at V and 1 base at J, with 16 bases between. The CDR3 sequence: CASSFPEGFPSYNEQFF. Written as DNA, the CDR3 is TGCGCCAGCAGCTTCCCCGAGGGGTTCCCTTCCTACAATGAGCAGTTCTTC.

The gene calls are TRBV3-1 and TRBJ2-2; D uncertain. Germline CDR1 LGHDT, CDR2 YNNKEL (reference sequence). V was trimmed by 1 base and J by 8 bases, leaving 8 bases between them. This CDR3 has 13 residues. The CDR3 DNA reads as TGTGCCAGCAGCCAAGCGGCATCTGGGGAGCTGTTTTTT. Amino acids: CASSQAASGELFF.

This chain connects TRBV7-9 to TRBJ2-7; 9 bases align to TRBD1. Per germline, CDR1 SEHNR and CDR2 FQNEAQ (reference sequence). Trimming at V came to 5 bases and at J to 6 bases, leaving 8 bases not matched to a gene. This CDR3 is 14 amino acids long. CDR3 protein: CASSQSGTGFEQYF. CDR3 sequence (DNA): TGTGCCAGCAGCCAATCCGGGACAGGGTTCGAGCAGTACTTC.

The chain recombines TRBV7-2 with TRBJ1-2; no clear D. V lost 3 bases, J lost 2 bases, and 13 bases lay in between. Germline V CDR1 and CDR2: SGHTA, FQGNSA. The CDR3 consists of 15 residues. The CDR3 nucleotides read TGTGCCAGCAGCTTGGAACCGTTCGTCAACTATGGCTACACCTTC. Translation gives CASSLEPFVNYGYTF.

This clonotype was detected once. This sequence joins TRBV19 and TRBJ1-1; possibly TRBD1 for D (5 bases). The germline CDR1 and CDR2 sequences are LNHDA and SQIVND (reference sequence). Trimming left V 3 bases short and J 3 bases short, with 11 bases between. There are 14 residues in the CDR3. DNA of the CDR3: TGTGCCAGTAGTATCGGAGGGGTCCACACTGAAGCTTTCTTT. Protein sequence: CASSIGGVHTEAFF.

The chain carries TRBV29-1 and TRBJ1-1, with D possibly being TRBD1 (5 bases). Germline V gene lookup returns CDR1 SQVTM and CDR2 ANQGSEA. This CDR3 spans 13 amino acids. V dropped 6 bases and J dropped 2 bases, with 13 bases sitting between them. The CDR3 region is CSVHSGGNTEAFF. In DNA form, the CDR3 reads TGCAGCGTACACTCTGGGGGTAACACTGAAGCTTTCTTT. The variable domain in full, completed from reference TRBV29-1 and TRBJ1-1, reads SAVISQKPSRDICQRGTSLTIQCQVDSQVTMMFWYRQQPGQSLTLIATANQGSEATYESGFVIDKFPISRPNLTFSTLTVSNMSPEDSSIYLCSVHSGGNTEAFFGQGTRLTVV.

The rearrangement links TRBV7-6 to TRBJ2-7; no definite D call. CDR1 SGHVS and CDR2 FNYEAQ come from the germline V gene. The V end was cut by 5 bases, the J end by 0 bases, with 5 bases between. The CDR3 covers 12 residues. DNA for the CDR3: TGTGCCAGCAGCGGCTCCTCCTACGAGCAGTACTTC. Residues: CASSGSSYEQYF.

The chain carries TRBV14 and TRBJ2-5; 8 bases line up with TRBD2. The CDR3 extends over 16 amino acids. V lost 0 bases, J lost 7 bases, and 10 bases stayed unmatched. The germline V gene has CDR1 SGHDN and CDR2 FVKESK. CDR3 loop: CASSQDWNSGVWTQYF. The CDR3, as DNA: TGTGCCAGCAGCCAAGACTGGAATAGCGGGGTTTGGACCCAGTACTTC.

This chain uses TRBV20-1 with TRBJ2-5, with D unclear. The V gene's germline CDR1 is DFQATT and CDR2 SNEGSKA (reference sequence). V lost 5 bases, J lost 1 base, and 8 bases lay in between. CDR3 length equals 12 residues. The CDR3 nucleotides are TGCAGTGCTTGGTATACCCAAGAGACCCAGTACTTC. It translates to CSAWYTQETQYF.

The gene calls are TRBV4-3 and TRBJ2-6; perhaps TRBD1 as D (5 bases). Germline loops: CDR1 LGHNA, CDR2 YSLEER. The CDR3 loop spans 17 amino acids. V gave up 1 base and J gave up 2 bases, with 12 bases separating them. CDR3 coding DNA: TGCGCCAGCAGCCAAGGTCGACAGACGGCTGGGGCCAACGTCCTGACTTTC. Translating it yields CASSQGRQTAGANVLTF.

This chain joins TRBV11-2 and TRBJ2-7, with D hard to call. The V end was cut by 5 bases, the J end by 2 bases, with 10 bases between. CDR1 is SGHAT, CDR2 FQNNGV, per germline. CDR3 size: 13 residues. CDR3 sequence reads: CASSPGQPYEQYF. CDR3 in DNA: TGTGCCAGCAGCCCCGGGCAGCCCTACGAGCAGTACTTC.

The V and J genes are TRBV14 and TRBJ2-5, with 7 nucleotides matching TRBD2. The V and J ends lost 4 bases and 4 bases, in that order; junction bases with no gene match: 12. Per germline, CDR1 SGHDN and CDR2 FVKESK. The CDR3 contains 16 residues. This CDR3 reads CASSLRLALGPETQYF. In DNA form, the CDR3 reads TGTGCCAGCAGCCTACGACTAGCTTTGGGCCCAGAGACCCAGTACTTC.

V is TRBV6-1 and J is TRBJ1-5, with D hard to call. CDR1 MNHNS and CDR2 SASEGT come from the germline V gene. Trimming cost V 8 bases and J 3 bases, with 17 bases left between them. CDR3 length equals 15 residues. In DNA, the CDR3 is TGTGCCAGCGGGCGAATACAGATCCCCAATCAGCCCCAGCATTTT. Amino acids: CASGRIQIPNQPQHF.

The DNA for the CDR3 is TGTGCCAGCAGCCCGAGGGATCCAGGGACCCAGTACTTC. It specifies CASSPRDPGTQYF. V usage is TRBV7-8 and J usage is TRBJ2-5, with a tentative D call TRBD2 (5 bases). Trimming removed 5 bases from V and 7 bases from J, with 14 bases in between. Germline V gives CDR1 SGHVS, CDR2 FQNEAQ. The length of the CDR3 is 13 residues.